This TCR beta chain was captured by sequencing in a study of CD8 T cells in ankylosing spondylitis. Study-wide findings and caveats: Ankylosing spondylitis blood seemed to carry a telltale TCR beta motif made of about 8 highly homologous variants.

TCRdb redid the calling of the 5' RACE reads with MiXCR, one entry per CDR3 protein. The sample holds 800,000 to 900,000 distinct CDR3 sequences, 10% to 15% seen once. V lost 0 bases, J lost 0 bases, and 8 bases lay in between. This CDR3 has 16 residues. Per the germline V gene, CDR1 is MNHEY and CDR2 is SVGAGI. The sample holds a few counts of this clonotype. What it binds is not known. The sequenced material came from blood, either unsorted or a sorted T cell fraction (not recorded which). The chain carries TRBV6-5 and TRBJ2-2; a possible D gene is TRBD2 (6 bases). This clonotype was sampled from a male donor with ankylosing spondylitis. The DNA for the CDR3 is TGTGCCAGCAGTTACTCGGGAGGCTCGAACACCGGGGAGCTGTTTTTT. It specifies CASSYSGGSNTGELFF.